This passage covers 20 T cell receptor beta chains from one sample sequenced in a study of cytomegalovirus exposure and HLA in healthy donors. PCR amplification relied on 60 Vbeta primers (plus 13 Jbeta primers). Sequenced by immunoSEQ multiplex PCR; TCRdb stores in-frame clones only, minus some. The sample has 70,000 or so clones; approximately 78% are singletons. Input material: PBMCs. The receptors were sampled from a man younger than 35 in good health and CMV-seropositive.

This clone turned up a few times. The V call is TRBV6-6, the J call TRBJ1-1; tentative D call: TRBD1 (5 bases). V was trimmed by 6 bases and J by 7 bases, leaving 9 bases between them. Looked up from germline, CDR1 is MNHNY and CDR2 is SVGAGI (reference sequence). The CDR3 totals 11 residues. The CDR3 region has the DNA TGTGCCAGCAGCCCGGGGGATGAAGCTTTCTTT. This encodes CASSPGDEAFF.

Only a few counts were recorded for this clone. CDR3 nucleotide sequence: TGTGCCTCTGGGGTTGGACAGGGTGTGGGTGGCTACACCTTC. Residues: CASGVGQGVGGYTF. V usage is TRBV7-7 and J usage is TRBJ1-2, with 8 nucleotides matching TRBD1. Trimming removed 11 bases from V and 7 bases from J; junction bases left unmatched: 15. Germline V CDR1 and CDR2: SSHAT, FNYEAQ (reference sequence). This CDR3 is 14 amino acids long.

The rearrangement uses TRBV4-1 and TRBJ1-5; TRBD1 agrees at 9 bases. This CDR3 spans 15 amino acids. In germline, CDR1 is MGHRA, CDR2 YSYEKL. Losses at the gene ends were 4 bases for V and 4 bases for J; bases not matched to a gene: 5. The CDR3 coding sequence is TGCGCCAGCAGCCGAACAGGGACAGGGAATCAGCCCCAGCATTTT. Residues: CASSRTGTGNQPQHF.

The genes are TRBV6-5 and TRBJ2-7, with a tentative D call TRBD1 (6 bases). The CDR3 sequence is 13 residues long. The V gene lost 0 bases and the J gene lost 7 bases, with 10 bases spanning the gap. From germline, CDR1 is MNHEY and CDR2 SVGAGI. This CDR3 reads CASSYSGTWEQYF. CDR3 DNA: TGTGCCAGCAGTTACTCCGGGACATGGGAGCAGTACTTC.

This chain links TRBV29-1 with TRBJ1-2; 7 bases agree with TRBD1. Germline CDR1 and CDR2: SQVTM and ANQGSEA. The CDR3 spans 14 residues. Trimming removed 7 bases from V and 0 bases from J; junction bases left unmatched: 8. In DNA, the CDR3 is TGCAGCGCTTACCGGGACAGCCCTAACTATGGCTACACCTTC. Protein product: CSAYRDSPNYGYTF.

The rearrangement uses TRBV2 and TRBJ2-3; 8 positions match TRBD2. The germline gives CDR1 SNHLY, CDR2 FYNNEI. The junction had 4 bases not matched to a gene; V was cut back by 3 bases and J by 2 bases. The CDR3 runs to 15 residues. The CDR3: CASSEASGHTDTQYF. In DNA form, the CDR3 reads TGTGCCAGCAGTGAGGCTAGCGGGCACACAGATACGCAGTATTTT.

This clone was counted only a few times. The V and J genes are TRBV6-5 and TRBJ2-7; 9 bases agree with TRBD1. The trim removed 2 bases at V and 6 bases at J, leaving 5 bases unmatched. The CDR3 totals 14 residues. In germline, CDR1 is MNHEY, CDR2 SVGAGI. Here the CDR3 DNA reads TGTGCCAGCAGTTACACGGACAGGGGAGGCGAGCAGTACTTC. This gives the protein CASSYTDRGGEQYF.

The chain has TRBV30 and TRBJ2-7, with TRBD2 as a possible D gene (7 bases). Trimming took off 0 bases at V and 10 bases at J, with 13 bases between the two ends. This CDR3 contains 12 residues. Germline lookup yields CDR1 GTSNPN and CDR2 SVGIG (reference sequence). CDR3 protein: CAWSVGGADQYF. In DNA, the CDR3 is TGTGCCTGGAGTGTAGGGGGGGCAGATCAGTACTTC. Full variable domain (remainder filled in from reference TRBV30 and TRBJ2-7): SQTIHQWPATLVQPVGSPLSLECTVEGTSNPNLYWYRQAAGRGLQLLFYSVGIGQISSEVPQNLSASRPQDRQFILSSKKLLLSDSGFYLCAWSVGGADQYFGPGTRLTVT.

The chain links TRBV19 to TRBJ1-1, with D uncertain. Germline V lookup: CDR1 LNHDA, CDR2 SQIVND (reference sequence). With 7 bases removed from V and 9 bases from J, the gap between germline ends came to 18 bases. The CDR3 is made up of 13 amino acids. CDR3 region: CASTSEAVGKAFF. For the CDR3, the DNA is TGTGCCAGTACTTCCGAGGCGGTCGGGAAAGCTTTCTTT. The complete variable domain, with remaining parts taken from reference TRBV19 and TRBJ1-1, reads DGGITQSPKYLFRKEGQNVTLSCEQNLNHDAMYWYRQDPGQGLRLIYYSQIVNDFQKGDIAEGYSVSREKKESFPLTVTSAQKNPTAFYLCASTSEAVGKAFFGQGTRLTVV.

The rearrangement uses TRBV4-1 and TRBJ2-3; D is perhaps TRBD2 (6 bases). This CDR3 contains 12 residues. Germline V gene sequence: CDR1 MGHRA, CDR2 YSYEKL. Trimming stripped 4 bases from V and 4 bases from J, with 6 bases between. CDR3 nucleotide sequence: TGCGCCAGCAGCCCGGGAGCAGATACGCAGTATTTT. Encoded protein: CASSPGADTQYF.

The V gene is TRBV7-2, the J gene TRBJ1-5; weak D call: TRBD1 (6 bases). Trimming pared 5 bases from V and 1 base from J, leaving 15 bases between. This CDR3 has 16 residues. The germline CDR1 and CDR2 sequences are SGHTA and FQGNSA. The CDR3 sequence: CASSPTGSISNQPQHF. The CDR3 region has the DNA TGTGCCAGCAGCCCGACAGGCTCAATAAGCAATCAGCCCCAGCATTTT. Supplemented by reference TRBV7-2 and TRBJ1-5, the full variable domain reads GAGVSQSPSNKVTEKGKDVELRCDPISGHTALYWYRQSLGQGLEFLIYFQGNSAPDKSGLPSDRFSAERTGGSVSTLTIQRTQQEDSAVYLCASSPTGSISNQPQHFGDGTRLSIL.

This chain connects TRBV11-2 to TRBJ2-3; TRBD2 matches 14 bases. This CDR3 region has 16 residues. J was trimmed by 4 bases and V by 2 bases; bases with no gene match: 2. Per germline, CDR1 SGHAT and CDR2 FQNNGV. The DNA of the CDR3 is TGTGCCAGCAGCTTACCGGGACTAGCGGGAGCAGATACGCAGTATTTT. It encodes CASSLPGLAGADTQYF. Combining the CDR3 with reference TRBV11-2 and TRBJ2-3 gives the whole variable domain EAGVAQSPRYKIIEKRQSVAFWCNPISGHATLYWYQQILGQGPKLLIQFQNNGVVDDSQLPKDRFSAERLKGVDSTLKIQPAKLEDSAVYLCASSLPGLAGADTQYFGPGTRLTVL.

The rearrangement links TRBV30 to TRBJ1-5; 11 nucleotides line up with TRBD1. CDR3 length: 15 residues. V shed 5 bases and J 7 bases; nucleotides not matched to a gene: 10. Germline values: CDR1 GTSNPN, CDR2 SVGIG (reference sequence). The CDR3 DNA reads TGTGCCTGGTCCCACCGGGACAGGGGGTTGCAGCCCCAGCATTTT. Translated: CAWSHRDRGLQPQHF.

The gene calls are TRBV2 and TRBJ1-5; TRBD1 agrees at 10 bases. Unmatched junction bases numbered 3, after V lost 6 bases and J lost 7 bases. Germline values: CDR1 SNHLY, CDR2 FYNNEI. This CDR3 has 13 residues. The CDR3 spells CASRTGGLQPQHF. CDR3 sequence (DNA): TGTGCCAGCAGGACAGGGGGCCTACAGCCCCAGCATTTT.

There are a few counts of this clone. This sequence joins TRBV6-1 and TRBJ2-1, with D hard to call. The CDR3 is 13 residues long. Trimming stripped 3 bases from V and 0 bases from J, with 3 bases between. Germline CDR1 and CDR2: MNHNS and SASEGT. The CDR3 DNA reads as TGTGCCAGCAGTGACGTCTCCTACAATGAGCAGTTCTTC. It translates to CASSDVSYNEQFF.

The CDR3 DNA reads as TGTGCCAGCAGTGAAGGAAGCCTATCTGGGGCCAACGTCCTGACTTTC. This sequence encodes CASSEGSLSGANVLTF. The chain employs TRBV6-1 and TRBJ2-6; D unresolved. V was trimmed by 1 base and J by 1 base, leaving 8 bases between them. Germline loops: CDR1 MNHNS, CDR2 SASEGT. The CDR3 length is 16 residues.

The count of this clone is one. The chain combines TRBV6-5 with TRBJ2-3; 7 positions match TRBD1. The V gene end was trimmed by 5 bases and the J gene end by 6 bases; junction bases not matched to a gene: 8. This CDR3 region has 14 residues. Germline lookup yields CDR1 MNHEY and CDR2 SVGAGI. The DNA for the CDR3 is TGTGCCAGCAGTACCACAGGGGTGCGGGATACGCAGTATTTT. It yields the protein CASSTTGVRDTQYF.

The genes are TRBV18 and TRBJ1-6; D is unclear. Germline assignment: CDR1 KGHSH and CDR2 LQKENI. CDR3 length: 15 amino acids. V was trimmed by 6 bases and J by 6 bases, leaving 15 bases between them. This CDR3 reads CASSPSGSFNSPLHF. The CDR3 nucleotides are TGTGCCAGCTCCCCTTCCGGGAGCTTTAATTCACCCCTCCACTTT.

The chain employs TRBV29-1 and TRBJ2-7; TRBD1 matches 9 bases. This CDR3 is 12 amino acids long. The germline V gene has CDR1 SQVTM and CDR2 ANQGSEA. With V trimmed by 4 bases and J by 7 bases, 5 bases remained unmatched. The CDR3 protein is CSVGRDRDEQYF. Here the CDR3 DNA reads TGCAGCGTTGGGAGGGACAGGGATGAGCAGTACTTC.

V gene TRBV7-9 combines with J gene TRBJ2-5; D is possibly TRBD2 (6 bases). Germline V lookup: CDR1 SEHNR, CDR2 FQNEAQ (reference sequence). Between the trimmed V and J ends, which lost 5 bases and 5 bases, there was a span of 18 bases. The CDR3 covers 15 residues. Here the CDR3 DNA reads TGTGCCAGCAGCCCAAGGGACTTAGCAACGGAGACCCAGTACTTC. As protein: CASSPRDLATETQYF.